This T cell receptor (beta chain) emerged from a study of blood T cell repertoires in COVID-19. Study at large: Spain, Italy and the United States supplied samples that represented acute and convalescent COVID-19.

This clone was detected once. The junction differs from germline at one of its ends, possibly a read error. Germline CDR1 and CDR2: SGHDN and FVKESK. This CDR3 has 13 amino acids. TCRdb keeps only in-frame clones here, not all; method: immunoSEQ multiplex PCR. The sample includes around 250,000 clones, 75% to 90% of them seen just once. The V and J genes are TRBV14 and TRBJ2-7; no firm D call. The sequencing sample was made of peripheral blood. This TCR came from a man in his sixties who had recovered from COVID-19. CDR3 nucleotide sequence: TGTGCCAGCAGGCAAGCACCCACTTCGGAGCAGTACTTC. Protein: CASRQAPTSEQYF.